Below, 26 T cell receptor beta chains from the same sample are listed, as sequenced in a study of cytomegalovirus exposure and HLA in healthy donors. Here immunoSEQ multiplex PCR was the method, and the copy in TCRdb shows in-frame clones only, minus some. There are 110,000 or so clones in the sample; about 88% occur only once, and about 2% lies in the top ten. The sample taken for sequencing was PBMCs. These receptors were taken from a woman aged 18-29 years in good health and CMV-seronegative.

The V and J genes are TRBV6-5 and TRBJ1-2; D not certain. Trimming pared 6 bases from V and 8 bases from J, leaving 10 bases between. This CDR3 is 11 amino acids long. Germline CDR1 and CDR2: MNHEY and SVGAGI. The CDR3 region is CASRSGSGYTF. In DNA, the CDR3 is TGTGCCAGCAGGTCGGGGAGCGGCTACACCTTC.

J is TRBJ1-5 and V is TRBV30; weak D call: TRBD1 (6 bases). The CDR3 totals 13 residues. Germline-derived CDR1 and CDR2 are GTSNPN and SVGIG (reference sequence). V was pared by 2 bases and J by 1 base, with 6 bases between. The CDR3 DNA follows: TGTGCCTGGAGTACAGGGAGCAATCAGCCCCAGCATTTT. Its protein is CAWSTGSNQPQHF.

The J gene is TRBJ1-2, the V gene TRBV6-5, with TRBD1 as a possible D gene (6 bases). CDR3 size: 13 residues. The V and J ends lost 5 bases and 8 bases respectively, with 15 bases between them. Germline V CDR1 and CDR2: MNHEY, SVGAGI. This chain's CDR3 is CASSTGPVWGYTF. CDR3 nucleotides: TGTGCCAGCAGTACAGGGCCCGTTTGGGGCTACACCTTC.

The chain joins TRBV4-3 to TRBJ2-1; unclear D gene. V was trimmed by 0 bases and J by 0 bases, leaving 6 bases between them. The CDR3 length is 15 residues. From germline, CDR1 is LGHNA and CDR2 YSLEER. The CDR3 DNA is TGCGCCAGCAGCCAAGACCGGAGCTCCTACAATGAGCAGTTCTTC. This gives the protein CASSQDRSSYNEQFF.

The CDR3 DNA is TGTGCCAGCAGCGCAATACAGGCGTCGGCTGAAGCTTTCTTT. This codes for CASSAIQASAEAFF. This chain uses TRBV27 with TRBJ1-1, with D tentatively TRBD1 (5 bases). Germline CDR1 reads MNHEY; CDR2 reads SMNVEV (reference sequence). The V gene lost 6 bases and the J gene lost 6 bases, with 17 bases spanning the gap. The CDR3 extends over 14 amino acids.

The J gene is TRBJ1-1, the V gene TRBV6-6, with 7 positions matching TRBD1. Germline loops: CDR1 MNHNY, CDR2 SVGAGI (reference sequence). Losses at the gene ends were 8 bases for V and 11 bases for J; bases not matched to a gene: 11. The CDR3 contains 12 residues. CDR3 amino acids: CASLLRGAVAFF. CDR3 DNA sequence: TGTGCCAGCCTCCTCAGGGGGGCAGTGGCTTTCTTT.

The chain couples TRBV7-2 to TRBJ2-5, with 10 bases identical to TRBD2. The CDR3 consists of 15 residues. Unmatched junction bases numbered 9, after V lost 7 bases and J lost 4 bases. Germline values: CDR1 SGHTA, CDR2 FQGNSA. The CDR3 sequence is CASTNLAGERETQYF. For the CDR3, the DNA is TGTGCCAGCACAAATCTAGCGGGAGAGAGAGAGACCCAGTACTTC.

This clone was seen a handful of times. CDR3 bases: TGTGCCAGCAGCCTCGGGACTAGCCTGCTGGAGACCCAGTACTTC. Amino acid sequence: CASSLGTSLLETQYF. The chain combines TRBV7-8 with TRBJ2-5; 9 bases are shared with TRBD2. Germline CDR1 is SGHVS and CDR2 is FQNEAQ. J gave up 5 bases and V 5 bases, and 9 bases lay outside the gene matches. The CDR3 is 15 amino acids.

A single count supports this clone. The CDR3 sequence: CASTSTGGAQPQHF. The CDR3 coding sequence is TGTGCCAGCACCTCAACAGGGGGCGCTCAGCCCCAGCATTTT. J is TRBJ1-5 and V is TRBV6-1, with 9 positions matching TRBD1. The CDR3 spans 14 residues. The junction had 7 bases not matched to a gene; V was cut back by 7 bases and J by 6 bases. Germline lookup yields CDR1 MNHNS and CDR2 SASEGT.

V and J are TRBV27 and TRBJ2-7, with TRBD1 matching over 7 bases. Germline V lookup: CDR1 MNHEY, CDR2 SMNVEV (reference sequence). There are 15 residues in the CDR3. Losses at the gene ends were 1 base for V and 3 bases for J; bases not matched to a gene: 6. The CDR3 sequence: CASSLFGTEDYEQYF. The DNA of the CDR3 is TGTGCCAGCAGTTTATTCGGGACAGAAGACTACGAGCAGTACTTC.

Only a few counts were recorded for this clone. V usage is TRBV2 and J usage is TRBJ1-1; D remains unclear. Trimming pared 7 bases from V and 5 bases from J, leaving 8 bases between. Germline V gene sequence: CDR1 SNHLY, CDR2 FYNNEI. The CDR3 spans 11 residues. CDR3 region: CASMMETEAFF. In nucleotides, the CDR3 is TGTGCCAGCATGATGGAGACTGAAGCTTTCTTT.

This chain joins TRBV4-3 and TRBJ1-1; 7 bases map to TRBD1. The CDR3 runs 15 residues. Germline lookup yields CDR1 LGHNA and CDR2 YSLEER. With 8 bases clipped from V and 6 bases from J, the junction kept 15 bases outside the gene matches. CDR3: CASSYGEGGESEAFF. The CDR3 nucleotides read TGCGCCAGCTCCTATGGTGAAGGGGGCGAATCTGAAGCTTTCTTT.

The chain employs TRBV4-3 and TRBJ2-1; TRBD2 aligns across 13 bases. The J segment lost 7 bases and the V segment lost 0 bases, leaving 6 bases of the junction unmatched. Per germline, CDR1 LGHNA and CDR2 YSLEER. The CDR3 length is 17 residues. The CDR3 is CASSQDRTSGSRNEQFF. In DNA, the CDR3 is TGCGCCAGCAGCCAAGATCGGACTAGCGGGAGTAGGAATGAGCAGTTCTTC.

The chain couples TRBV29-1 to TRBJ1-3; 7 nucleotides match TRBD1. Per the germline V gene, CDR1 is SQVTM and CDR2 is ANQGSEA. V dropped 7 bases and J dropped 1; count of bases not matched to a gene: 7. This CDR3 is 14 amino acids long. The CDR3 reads CSGKRGLSGNTIYF. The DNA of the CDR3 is TGCAGCGGTAAAAGGGGGCTTTCTGGAAACACCATATATTTT.

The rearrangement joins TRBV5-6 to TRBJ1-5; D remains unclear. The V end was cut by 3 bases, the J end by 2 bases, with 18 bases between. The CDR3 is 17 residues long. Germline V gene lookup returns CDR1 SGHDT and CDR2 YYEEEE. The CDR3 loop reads CASSYWQRLNGNQPQHF. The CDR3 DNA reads TGTGCCAGCAGCTACTGGCAGAGACTCAACGGCAATCAGCCCCAGCATTTT.

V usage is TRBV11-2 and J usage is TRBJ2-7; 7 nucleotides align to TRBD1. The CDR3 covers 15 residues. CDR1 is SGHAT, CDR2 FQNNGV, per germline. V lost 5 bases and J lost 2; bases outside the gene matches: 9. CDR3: CASSPHNRGAYEQYF. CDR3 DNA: TGTGCCAGCAGCCCCCACAACAGGGGTGCCTACGAGCAGTACTTC. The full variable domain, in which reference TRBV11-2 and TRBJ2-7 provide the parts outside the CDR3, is EAGVAQSPRYKIIEKRQSVAFWCNPISGHATLYWYQQILGQGPKLLIQFQNNGVVDDSQLPKDRFSAERLKGVDSTLKIQPAKLEDSAVYLCASSPHNRGAYEQYFGPGTRLTVT.

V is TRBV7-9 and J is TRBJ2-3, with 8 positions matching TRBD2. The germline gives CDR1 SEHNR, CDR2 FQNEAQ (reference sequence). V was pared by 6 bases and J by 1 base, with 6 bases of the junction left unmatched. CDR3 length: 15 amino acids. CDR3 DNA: TGTGCCAGCAGACCACCGGGACTAGGCACAGATACGCAGTATTTT. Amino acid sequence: CASRPPGLGTDTQYF.

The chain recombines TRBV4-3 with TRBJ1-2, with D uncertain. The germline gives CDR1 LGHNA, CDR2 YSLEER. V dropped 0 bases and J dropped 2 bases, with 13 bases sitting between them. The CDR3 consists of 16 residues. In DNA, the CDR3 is TGCGCCAGCAGCCAAGATCAAATCCGAGCCAACTATGGCTACACCTTC. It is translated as CASSQDQIRANYGYTF.

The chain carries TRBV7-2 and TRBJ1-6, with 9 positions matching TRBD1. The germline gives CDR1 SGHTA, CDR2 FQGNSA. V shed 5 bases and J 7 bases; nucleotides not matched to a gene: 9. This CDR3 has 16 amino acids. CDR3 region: CASSLRWDRANSPLHF. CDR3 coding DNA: TGTGCCAGCAGCCTCCGATGGGACAGGGCCAATTCACCCCTCCACTTT. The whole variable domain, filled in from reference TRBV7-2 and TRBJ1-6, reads GAGVSQSPSNKVTEKGKDVELRCDPISGHTALYWYRQSLGQGLEFLIYFQGNSAPDKSGLPSDRFSAERTGGSVSTLTIQRTQQEDSAVYLCASSLRWDRANSPLHFGNGTRLTVT.

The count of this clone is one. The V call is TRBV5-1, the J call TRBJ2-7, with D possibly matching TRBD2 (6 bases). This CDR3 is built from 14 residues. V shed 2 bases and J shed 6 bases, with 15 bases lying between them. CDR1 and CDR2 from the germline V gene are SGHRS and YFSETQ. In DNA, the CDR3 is TGCGCCAGCAGCTTATTGGCGGGGCTGGGCGAGCAGTACTTC. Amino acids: CASSLLAGLGEQYF.

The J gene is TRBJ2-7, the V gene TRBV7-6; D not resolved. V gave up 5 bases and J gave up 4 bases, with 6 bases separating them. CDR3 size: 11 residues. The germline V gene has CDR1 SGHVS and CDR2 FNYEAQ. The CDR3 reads CASSPQYEQYF. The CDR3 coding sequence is TGTGCCAGCAGCCCCCAATACGAGCAGTACTTC.

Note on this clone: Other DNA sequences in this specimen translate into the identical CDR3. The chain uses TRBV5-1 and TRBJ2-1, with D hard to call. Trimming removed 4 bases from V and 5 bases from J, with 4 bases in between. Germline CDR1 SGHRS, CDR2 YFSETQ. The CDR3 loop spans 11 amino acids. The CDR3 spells CASSPNNEQFF. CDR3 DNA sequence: TGCGCCAGCAGCCCTAACAATGAGCAGTTCTTC.

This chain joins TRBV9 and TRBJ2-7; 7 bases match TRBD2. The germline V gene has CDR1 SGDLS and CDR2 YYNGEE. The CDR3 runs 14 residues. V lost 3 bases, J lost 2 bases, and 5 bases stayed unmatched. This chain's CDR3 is CASSEASGAYEQYF. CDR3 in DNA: TGTGCCAGCAGCGAGGCTAGCGGTGCCTACGAGCAGTACTTC.

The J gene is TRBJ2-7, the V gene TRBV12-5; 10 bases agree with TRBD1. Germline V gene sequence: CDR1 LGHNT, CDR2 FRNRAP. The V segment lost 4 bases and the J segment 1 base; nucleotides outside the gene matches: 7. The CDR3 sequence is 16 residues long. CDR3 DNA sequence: TGTGCTAGTGGTTCACACCCGGGACAGGGGTCCTACGAGCAGTACTTC. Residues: CASGSHPGQGSYEQYF. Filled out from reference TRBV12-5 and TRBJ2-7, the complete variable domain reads DARVTQTPRHKVTEMGQEVTMRCQPILGHNTVFWYRQTMMQGLELLAYFRNRAPLDDSGMPKDRFSAEMPDATLATLKIQPSEPRDSAVYFCASGSHPGQGSYEQYFGPGTRLTVT.

The CDR3 loop is CASSESSGGDNEQFF. The CDR3 region has the DNA TGTGCCAGCAGTGAGTCGTCTGGAGGCGACAATGAGCAGTTCTTC. This chain connects TRBV2 to TRBJ2-1; possibly TRBD2 for D (5 bases). Trimming cost V 3 bases and J 5 bases, with 14 bases left between them. Germline CDR1 and CDR2: SNHLY and FYNNEI. CDR3 size: 15 residues.

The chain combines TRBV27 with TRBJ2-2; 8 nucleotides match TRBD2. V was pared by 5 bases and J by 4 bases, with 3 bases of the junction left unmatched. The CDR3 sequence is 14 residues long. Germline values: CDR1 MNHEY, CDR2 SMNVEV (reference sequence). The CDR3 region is CASSPGLATGELFF. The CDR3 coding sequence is TGTGCCAGCAGTCCTGGACTAGCCACCGGGGAGCTGTTTTTT.